The T cell receptor (beta chain) under discussion was sequenced for a study of cytomegalovirus exposure and HLA in healthy donors. The CDR3 loop spans 14 amino acids. Germline CDR1 SGDLS, CDR2 YYNGEE. V was trimmed by 0 bases and J by 6 bases, leaving 13 bases between them. The PCR had 60 Vbeta and 13 Jbeta primers. Produced via immunoSEQ multiplex PCR; TCRdb's table is partial and in-frame only. The table includes about 220,000 clones, approximately 88% detected once. A word on this clone: Its antigen is not known.

General study findings and limits: TCR association rates varied by HLA locus in a later analysis, with DRB1 highest and HLA-C lowest. While the bulk of TCR sequences proved rare, some public TCRs turned up in many donors.

The chain carries TRBV9 and TRBJ2-7; the D gene is possibly TRBD1 (6 bases). This clonotype was sampled from a boy younger than 10 in good health and CMV-seronegative. Sequencing was carried out using PBMCs. CDR3 amino acids: CASSVDVGAGEQYF. The CDR3 coding sequence is TGTGCCAGCAGCGTAGACGTGGGGGCAGGCGAGCAGTACTTC.